One and the same sample provided the 2 T cell receptor beta chains below, sequenced in a study of T cell changes during pregnancy in multiple sclerosis. Some clones are missing from TCRdb's copy, which holds only in-frame ones; the method was immunoSEQ multiplex PCR. The sample lists over 60,000 clones, over 85% seen once, with roughly 0.94% in the top ten. The material was peripheral blood, obtained in the first trimester of pregnancy. These TCRs come from a female donor with multiple sclerosis, enrolled in a pregnancy study.

J is TRBJ1-1 and V is TRBV7-3; 7 positions agree with TRBD1. V shed 5 bases and J 5 bases; nucleotides not matched to a gene: 8. Germline V gives CDR1 SGHTA, CDR2 FQGTGA. The CDR3 length is 14 residues. The CDR3 DNA reads as TGTGCCAGCAGCCCCCAGGGGGTAGGGACTGAAGCTTTCTTT. Its translation is CASSPQGVGTEAFF.

The genes are TRBV7-3 and TRBJ2-3; 7 bases map to TRBD2. This CDR3 spans 15 amino acids. Germline V lookup: CDR1 SGHTA, CDR2 FQGTGA. J was trimmed by 2 bases and V by 5 bases; bases with no gene match: 7. The CDR3 nucleotides read TGTGCCAGCAGCCTGGGACTAACCAACACAGATACGCAGTATTTT. This encodes CASSLGLTNTDTQYF.